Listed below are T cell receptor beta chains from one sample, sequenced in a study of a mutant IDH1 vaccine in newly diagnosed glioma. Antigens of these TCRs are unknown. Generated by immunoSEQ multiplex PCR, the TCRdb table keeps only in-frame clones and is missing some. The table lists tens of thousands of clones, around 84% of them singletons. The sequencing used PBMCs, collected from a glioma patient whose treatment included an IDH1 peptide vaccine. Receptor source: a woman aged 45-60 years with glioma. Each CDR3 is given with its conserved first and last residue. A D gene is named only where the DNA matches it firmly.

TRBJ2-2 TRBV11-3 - CASSLGQRSGELFF TGTGCCAGCAGCTTAGGACAGAGGAGCGGGGAGCTGTTTTTT
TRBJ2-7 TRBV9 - CASSVGSASSYEQYF TGTGCCAGCAGCGTAGGGTCGGCGAGCTCCTACGAGCAGTACTTC
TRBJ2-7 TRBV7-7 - CASSRTGNYEQYF TGTGCCAGCAGCCGTACAGGTAACTACGAGCAGTACTTC
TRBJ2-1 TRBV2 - CASSARRGSYNEQFF TGTGCCAGCAGCGCTCGTCGGGGCTCCTACAATGAGCAGTTCTTC
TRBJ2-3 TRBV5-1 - CASSLFGQLLTDTQYF TGCGCCAGCAGCCTGTTTGGACAGCTTCTCACAGATACGCAGTATTTT
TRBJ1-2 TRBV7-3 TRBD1 CASSAPGGKGYTF TGTGCCAGCAGCGCCCCAGGGGGGAAGGGCTACACCTTC
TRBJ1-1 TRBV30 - CAWVRVADLRTEAFF TGTGCCTGGGTGCGGGTCGCGGACTTAAGAACTGAAGCTTTCTTT
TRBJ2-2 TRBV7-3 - CASSSRTGELFF TGTGCCAGCAGCTCCCGAACCGGGGAGCTGTTTTTT
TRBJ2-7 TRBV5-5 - CASSLGGGGTYEQYF TGTGCCAGCAGCTTGGGAGGGGGGGGCACCTACGAGCAGTACTTC
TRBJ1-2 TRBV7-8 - CASSLGGSPAYGYTF TGTGCCAGCAGCCTAGGGGGATCGCCAGCCTATGGCTACACCTTC
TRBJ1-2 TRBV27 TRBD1 CASSPTGRGYGYTF TGTGCCAGCAGTCCGACAGGGAGGGGCTATGGCTACACCTTC
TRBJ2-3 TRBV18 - CASSVSGRTDTQYF TGTGCCAGCTCAGTAAGCGGGCGCACAGATACGCAGTATTTT
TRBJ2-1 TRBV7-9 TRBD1 CASSRDSYNEQFF TGTGCCAGCAGCCGGGACAGCTACAATGAGCAGTTCTTC
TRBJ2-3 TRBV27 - CASSLYGRRITDTQYF TGTGCCAGCAGTTTATACGGGCGGCGTATCACAGATACGCAGTATTTT
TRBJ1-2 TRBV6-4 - CASSDSGVGYTF TGTGCCAGCAGTGATTCAGGGGTTGGCTACACCTTC